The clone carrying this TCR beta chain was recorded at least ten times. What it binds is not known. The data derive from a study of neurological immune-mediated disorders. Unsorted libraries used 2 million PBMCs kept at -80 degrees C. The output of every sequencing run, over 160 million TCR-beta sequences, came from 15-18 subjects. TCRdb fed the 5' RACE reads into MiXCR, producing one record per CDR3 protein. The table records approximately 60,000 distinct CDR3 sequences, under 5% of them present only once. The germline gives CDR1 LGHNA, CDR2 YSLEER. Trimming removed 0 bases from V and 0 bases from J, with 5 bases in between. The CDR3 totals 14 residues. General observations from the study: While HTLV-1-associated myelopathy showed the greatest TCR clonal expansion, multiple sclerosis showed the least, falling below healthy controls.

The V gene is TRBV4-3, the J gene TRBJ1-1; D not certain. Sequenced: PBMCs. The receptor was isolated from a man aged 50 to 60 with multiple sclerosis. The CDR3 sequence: CASSQDTVNTEAFF. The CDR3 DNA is TGCGCCAGCAGCCAAGATACAGTGAACACTGAAGCTTTCTTT.